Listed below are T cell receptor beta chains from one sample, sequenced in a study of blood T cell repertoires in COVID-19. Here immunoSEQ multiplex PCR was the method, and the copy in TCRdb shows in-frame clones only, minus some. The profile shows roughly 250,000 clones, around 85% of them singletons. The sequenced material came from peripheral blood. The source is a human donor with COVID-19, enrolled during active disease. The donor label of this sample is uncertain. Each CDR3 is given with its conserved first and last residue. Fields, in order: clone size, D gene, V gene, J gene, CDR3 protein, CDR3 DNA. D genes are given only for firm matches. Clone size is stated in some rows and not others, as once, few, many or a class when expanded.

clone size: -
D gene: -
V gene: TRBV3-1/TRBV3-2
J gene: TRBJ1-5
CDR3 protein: CASSRTLGGSQHF
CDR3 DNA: TGTGCCAGCAGCCGAACCCTCGGGGGTTCCCAGCATTTT

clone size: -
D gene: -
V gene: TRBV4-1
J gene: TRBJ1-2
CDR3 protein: CASSQVQGVGRAITNYGYTF
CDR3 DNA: TGCGCCAGCAGCCAAGTTCAAGGTGTCGGGAGGGCGATAACCAACTATGGCTACACCTTC

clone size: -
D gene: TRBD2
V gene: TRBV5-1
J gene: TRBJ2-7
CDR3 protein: CASSSGAGGLTYEQYF
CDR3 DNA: TGCGCCAGCAGCTCCGGAGCGGGGGGTCTCACCTACGAGCAGTACTTC

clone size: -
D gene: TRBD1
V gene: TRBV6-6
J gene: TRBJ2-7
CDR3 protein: CASSRPGGRSSYEQYF
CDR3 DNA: TGTGCCAGCAGCCGACCAGGGGGAAGGAGCTCCTACGAGCAGTACTTC

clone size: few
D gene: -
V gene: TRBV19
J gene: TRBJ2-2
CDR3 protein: CASSKETGTNTGELFF
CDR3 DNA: TGTGCCAGTAGTAAGGAGACAGGGACTAACACCGGGGAGCTGTTTTTT

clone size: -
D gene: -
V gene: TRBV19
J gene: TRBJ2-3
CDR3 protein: CASSIGGSWTDTQYF
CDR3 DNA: TGTGCCAGTAGTATAGGTGGGAGTTGGACAGATACGCAGTATTTT

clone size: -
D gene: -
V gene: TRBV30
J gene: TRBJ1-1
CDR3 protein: CAWSVRQGTTEAFF
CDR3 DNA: TGTGCCTGGAGTGTAAGGCAGGGGACCACTGAAGCTTTCTTT

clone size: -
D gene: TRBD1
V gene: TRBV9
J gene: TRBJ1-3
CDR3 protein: CASSAATGFSGNTIYF
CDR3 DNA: TGTGCCAGCAGCGCGGCGACAGGGTTCTCTGGAAACACCATATATTTT

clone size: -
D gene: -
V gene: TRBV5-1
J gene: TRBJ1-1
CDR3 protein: CASSLDPGSTEAFF
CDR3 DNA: TGCGCCAGCAGCTTGGACCCAGGCAGCACTGAAGCTTTCTTT

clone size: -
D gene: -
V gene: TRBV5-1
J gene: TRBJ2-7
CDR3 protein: CASQDPGSGEQYF
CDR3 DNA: TGCGCCAGCCAAGACCCGGGATCGGGAGAGCAGTACTTC

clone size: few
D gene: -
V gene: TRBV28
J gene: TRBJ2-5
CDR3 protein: CASSTTSVVEDPKTQYF
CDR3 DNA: TGTGCCAGCAGTACTACCTCGGTCGTGGAGGACCCCAAGACCCAGTACTTC

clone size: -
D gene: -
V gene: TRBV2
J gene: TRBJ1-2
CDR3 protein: CASSEARASYGYTF
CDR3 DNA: TGTGCCAGCAGTGAAGCGCGAGCGTCCTATGGCTACACCTTC